This T cell receptor (beta chain) was retrieved from a study of blood T cells in healthy people across ages. A J-beta primer mix and a sample-barcoded 5' primer were used in a second PCR of roughly 6 to 11 cycles. Via MiXCR, TCRdb re-called the 5' RACE reads, giving one row per CDR3 protein. The sample yields 1.5 million to 2 million distinct CDR3 sequences, 28% seen once. CDR3 length: 18 amino acids. Trimming at V came to 5 bases and at J to 0 bases, leaving 9 bases not matched to a gene. Germline-derived CDR1 and CDR2 are MDHEN and SYDVKM. Material: blood. The TCR comes from a woman in her 30s in good health. This sequence joins TRBV28 and TRBJ2-1; the match to TRBD2 covers 11 bases. Here the CDR3 DNA reads TGTGCCAGCAGTGTCTTTCTAGCGGGGGGACACTCCTACAATGAGCAGTTCTTC. Translation gives CASSVFLAGGHSYNEQFF.